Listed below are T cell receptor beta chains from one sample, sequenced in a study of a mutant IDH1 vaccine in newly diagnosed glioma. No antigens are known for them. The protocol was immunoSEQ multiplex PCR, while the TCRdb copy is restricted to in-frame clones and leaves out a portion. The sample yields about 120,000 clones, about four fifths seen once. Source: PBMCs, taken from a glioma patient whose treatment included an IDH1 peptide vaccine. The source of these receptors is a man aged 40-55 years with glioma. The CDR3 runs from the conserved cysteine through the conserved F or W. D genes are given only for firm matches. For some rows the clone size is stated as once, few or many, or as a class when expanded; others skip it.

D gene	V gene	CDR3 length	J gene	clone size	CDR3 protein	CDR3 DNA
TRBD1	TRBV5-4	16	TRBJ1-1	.	CASSSPRAGGPWEAFF	TGTGCCAGCAGCTCCCCCCGGGCAGGGGGGCCCTGGGAAGCTTTCTTT
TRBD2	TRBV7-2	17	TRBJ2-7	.	CASSLEGGTSGPYEQYF	TGTGCCAGCAGCTTAGAGGGGGGGACTAGCGGCCCCTACGAGCAGTACTTC
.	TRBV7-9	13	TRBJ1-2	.	CASSKAVNYGYTF	TGTGCCAGCAGCAAGGCTGTTAACTATGGCTACACCTTC
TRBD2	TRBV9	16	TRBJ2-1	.	CASSPSTGLAGVEQFF	TGTGCCAGCAGCCCATCTACGGGACTAGCGGGAGTTGAGCAGTTCTTC
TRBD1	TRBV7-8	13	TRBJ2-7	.	CASSSHRGSEQYF	TGTGCCAGCAGCTCACACAGGGGTAGCGAGCAGTACTTC
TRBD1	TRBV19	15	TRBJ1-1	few	CASSIGGRGLSEAFF	TGTGCCAGTAGTATAGGCGGCAGGGGGCTGAGTGAAGCTTTCTTT
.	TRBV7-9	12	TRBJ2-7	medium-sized	CASSLQSYEQYF	TGTGCCAGCAGTTTACAATCCTACGAGCAGTACTTC
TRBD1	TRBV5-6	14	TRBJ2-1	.	CASTTWGQENEQFF	TGTGCCAGCACCACCTGGGGACAGGAGAATGAGCAGTTCTTC
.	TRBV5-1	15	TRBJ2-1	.	CASSFGGGYYNEQFF	TGCGCCAGCAGCTTTGGAGGGGGCTACTACAATGAGCAGTTCTTC
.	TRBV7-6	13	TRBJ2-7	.	CASSLRVGYEQYF	TGTGCCAGCAGCTTGCGGGTCGGGTACGAGCAGTACTTC
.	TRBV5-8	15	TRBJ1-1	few	CASSSRGAPNTEAFF	TGTGCCAGCAGCAGTAGAGGGGCCCCAAACACTGAAGCTTTCTTT
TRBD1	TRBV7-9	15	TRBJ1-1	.	CASSVGETGGTEAFF	TGTGCCAGCAGCGTAGGGGAAACAGGGGGCACTGAAGCTTTCTTT
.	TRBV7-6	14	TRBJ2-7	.	CASTPGTGAYEQYF	TGTGCCAGCACCCCGGGGACGGGAGCCTACGAGCAGTACTTC
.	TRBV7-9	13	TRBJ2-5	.	CASRGGFQETQYF	TGTGCCAGCAGGGGGGGTTTCCAAGAGACCCAGTACTTC